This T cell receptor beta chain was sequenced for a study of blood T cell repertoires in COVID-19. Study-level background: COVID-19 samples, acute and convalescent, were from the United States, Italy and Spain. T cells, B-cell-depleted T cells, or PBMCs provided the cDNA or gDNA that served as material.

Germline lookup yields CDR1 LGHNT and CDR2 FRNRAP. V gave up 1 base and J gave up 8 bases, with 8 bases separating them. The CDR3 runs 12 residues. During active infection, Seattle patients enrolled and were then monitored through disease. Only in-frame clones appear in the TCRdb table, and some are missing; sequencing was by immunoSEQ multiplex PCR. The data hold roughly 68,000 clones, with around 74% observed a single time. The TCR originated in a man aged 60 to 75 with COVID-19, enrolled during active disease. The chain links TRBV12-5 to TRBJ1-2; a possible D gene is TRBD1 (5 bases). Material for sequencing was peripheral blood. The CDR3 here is CASGLDRGGYTF. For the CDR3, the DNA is TGTGCTAGTGGTTTGGACCGGGGGGGCTACACCTTC.